The TCR beta chain under discussion was sequenced for a study of cytomegalovirus exposure and HLA in healthy donors. Researchers ran the PCR with 60 Vbeta and 13 Jbeta primers. TCRdb keeps only in-frame clones here, not all; method: immunoSEQ multiplex PCR. The repertoire consists of around 63,000 clones, with around 85% occurring once and the leading ten covering nearly 3%. Deletions cut 4 bases from V and 9 bases from J, with 11 bases between. Germline V gives CDR1 SGHNT, CDR2 YYREEE (reference sequence). This CDR3 is 13 amino acids long. Material for sequencing was PBMCs. This receptor was identified in a woman younger than 45 in good health and CMV-seronegative. The V call is TRBV5-4, the J call TRBJ1-6; a possible D gene is TRBD1 (6 bases). The CDR3 is CASSKTGSSPLHF. The DNA of the CDR3 is TGTGCCAGCAGCAAAACAGGGAGTTCACCCCTCCACTTT.